This T cell receptor (beta chain) was identified in a study of blood T cell repertoires in COVID-19. Study at large: Material from acute and convalescent COVID-19 was sourced from the United States, Italy and Spain. PBMCs, B-cell-depleted T cells, or T cells were the source of the cDNA or gDNA that made up the material.

Germline V gene data show CDR1 as SNHLY and CDR2 as FYNNEI. V lost 4 bases, J lost 1 base, and 4 bases stayed unmatched. This CDR3 contains 15 residues. In the study's own analysis: Amplifying reference gene primers gave estimates of nucleated cell counts. The repertoire was sequenced with immunoSEQ multiplex PCR; TCRdb's copy has only in-frame clones and lacks some. V and J calls plus clone size are reproduced from that table; the DNA served to infer D and trimming. The sample yields about 200,000 clones, roughly 86% seen once. The V call is TRBV2, the J call TRBJ1-5; 7 bases align to TRBD1. This receptor was obtained from a man younger than 30 with active or convalescent COVID-19. Source material: peripheral blood. The CDR3 region is CASSVGQVSNQPQHF. CDR3 bases: TGTGCCAGCAGTGTTGGACAGGTGAGCAATCAGCCCCAGCATTTT.